This paragraph covers one TCR beta chain sequence. Trimming at V came to 5 bases and at J to 3 bases, leaving 4 bases not matched to a gene. CDR1 is SGHRS and CDR2 is YFSETQ in the germline V gene. This CDR3 has 14 residues. TCRdb's copy holds only in-frame clones and misses some; the assay was immunoSEQ multiplex PCR. The sample includes nearly 400,000 clones, about 91% of them seen just once. These data are taken from a study of Ad26.COV2.S vaccination and SARS-CoV-2 variants. Study background: The authors gave Ad26.COV2.S intramuscularly, either once or twice 56 days apart.

Treatment of the sample: 19 received Ad26.COV2.S at low or high dose, single or two shots; roughly 5 received placebo; per-sample allocation not given. Sampling occurred on day 63 after the first vaccine or placebo injection. The TCR originated in a person aged 18-65 years who received the Ad26.COV2.S COVID-19 vaccine or a placebo. The chain has TRBV5-1 and TRBJ2-2; 7 bases map to TRBD1. This material consisted of peripheral blood, taken in a trial of Ad26.COV2.S vaccine versus placebo. The CDR3: CASRGTVDTGELFF. The CDR3, as DNA: TGCGCCAGCAGGGGGACAGTCGACACCGGGGAGCTGTTTTTT.